This T cell receptor (beta chain) comes out of a study of blood T cell repertoires in COVID-19. Source study methods: Quantification of nucleated cells was approximated via reference gene primer amplification. Profiling relied on immunoSEQ multiplex PCR, and the TCRdb table lists in-frame clones only, not all of them. V, J and clone size derive from that table, while D and trimming were established from the DNA sequence. The sample consists of around 140,000 clones, approximately 88% of them appearing once. From germline, CDR1 is SGHVS and CDR2 FNYEAQ. V lost 1 base and J 2 bases, leaving 10 bases between the germline ends. CDR3 length: 15 amino acids.

Sequenced sample: peripheral blood. The genes are TRBV7-6 and TRBJ2-3, with a possible D match to TRBD2 (6 bases). The clonotype comes from an elderly woman with acute or convalescent COVID-19. CDR3 bases: TGTGCCAGCAGCTTAGATGGGGGGACCACAGATACGCAGTATTTT. It codes for CASSLDGGTTDTQYF.